These 21 T cell receptor beta chains originate from one sample sequenced in a study of blood T cell repertoires in COVID-19. Data came from immunoSEQ multiplex PCR; TCRdb stores just in-frame clones and leaves some out. The top ten clones hold more than 7.5% of a sample with fewer than 350,000 clones, approximately 91% of them seen once. The sample was peripheral blood. These TCRs come from a man aged 18 to 29 with active or convalescent COVID-19.

This clone was detected only once. The rearrangement uses TRBV5-4 and TRBJ2-7; perhaps TRBD2 as D (5 bases). The ends were cut back, 0 bases at V and 4 bases at J, with 5 bases in the middle. Germline loops: CDR1 SGHNT, CDR2 YYREEE (reference sequence). The CDR3 covers 12 residues. CDR3 bases: TGTGCCAGCAGCTTGGGAGGGTACGAGCAGTACTTC. Translating gives CASSLGGYEQYF.

The V gene is TRBV11-2, the J gene TRBJ2-1; 10 nucleotides agree with TRBD1. The CDR3 length is 15 residues. Germline trimming cut 4 bases from V and 3 bases from J; bases unmatched to any gene: 3. The germline V gene has CDR1 SGHAT and CDR2 FQNNGV. CDR3 nucleotides: TGTGCCAGCAGCTATGGGACAGGGGACTACAATGAGCAGTTCTTC. Protein product: CASSYGTGDYNEQFF.

This rearrangement joins TRBV11-3 to TRBJ2-1, with TRBD2 as a possible D gene (6 bases). V was shortened by 6 bases and J by 12 bases, with 12 bases between the two germline ends. The length of the CDR3 is 11 residues. CDR1 is SGHNT and CDR2 is YENEEA in the germline V gene. CDR3 DNA: TGTGCCAGCAGTTCCGGGACTGCGCAGTTCTTC. It specifies CASSSGTAQFF.

The J gene is TRBJ1-6, the V gene TRBV5-1, with D perhaps TRBD1 (6 bases). The CDR3 loop spans 17 amino acids. V lost 0 bases to trimming and J lost 7 bases, with 17 bases between them. The germline V gene encodes CDR1 SGHRS and CDR2 YFSETQ. The CDR3 reads CASSLGSAGERNSPLHF. The CDR3 DNA follows: TGCGCCAGCAGCTTGGGCTCGGCAGGGGAAAGGAATTCACCCCTCCACTTT.

V gene TRBV4-1 combines with J gene TRBJ1-1; a possible D gene is TRBD1 (5 bases). The CDR3 runs to 14 residues. The V end was cut by 0 bases, the J end by 10 bases, with 15 bases between. Germline V gives CDR1 MGHRA, CDR2 YSYEKL. The CDR3 region is CASSQEVQVNGAFF. In nucleotides, the CDR3 is TGCGCCAGCAGCCAAGAGGTACAGGTTAACGGAGCTTTCTTT.

This clone was picked up one time. The chain carries TRBV6-5 and TRBJ1-1, with 7 bases matching TRBD1. This CDR3 spans 12 amino acids. Per the germline V gene, CDR1 is MNHEY and CDR2 is SVGAGI. The V and J ends lost 10 bases and 5 bases, in that order; junction bases with no gene match: 7. The CDR3 spells CATQGVGTEAFF. Written as DNA, the CDR3 is TGTGCCACCCAGGGGGTTGGGACTGAAGCTTTCTTT.

This chain links TRBV24-1 with TRBJ1-5, with D perhaps TRBD1 (6 bases). V was clipped by 7 bases and J by 0 bases, with 12 bases between them. Germline V CDR1 and CDR2: KGHDR, SFDVKD. The CDR3 has 15 residues. The chain's CDR3 is CATRQGSVSNQPQHF. Written as DNA, the CDR3 is TGTGCCACCAGACAGGGTTCGGTTAGCAATCAGCCCCAGCATTTT.

This rearrangement joins TRBV4-1 to TRBJ2-7; 10 nucleotides align to TRBD1. The CDR3 loop spans 16 amino acids. The J segment lost 6 bases and the V segment lost 0 bases, leaving 8 bases of the junction unmatched. Germline CDR1 is MGHRA and CDR2 is YSYEKL. The CDR3 is CASSQDPGTGVGEQYF. The CDR3 nucleotides are TGCGCCAGCAGCCAAGACCCGGGGACAGGGGTCGGCGAGCAGTACTTC.

This chain connects TRBV13 to TRBJ2-3; D not resolved. The V end was cut by 3 bases, the J end by 4 bases, with 8 bases between. CDR1 and CDR2 from the germline V gene are PRHDT and FYEKMQ (reference sequence). The CDR3 totals 13 residues. CDR3 nucleotide sequence: TGTGCCAGCAGCTTTCTCCCAGCAGATACGCAGTATTTT. It encodes CASSFLPADTQYF.

This clone appeared once. The V and J genes are TRBV6-1 and TRBJ1-6; 7 positions match TRBD1. V gave up 2 bases and J gave up 10 bases; unmatched junction bases: 11. The CDR3 contains 16 residues. Germline lookup yields CDR1 MNHNS and CDR2 SASEGT. The CDR3 DNA is TGTGCCAGCAGTGAATGGGGAGCAGGGGGATCCTCACCCCTCCACTTT. Translated, it gives CASSEWGAGGSSPLHF.

This sequence joins TRBV7-9 and TRBJ2-7; 7 bases fit TRBD1. Germline CDR1 reads SEHNR; CDR2 reads FQNEAQ (reference sequence). The CDR3 extends over 15 amino acids. The junction had 10 bases not matched to a gene; V was cut back by 1 base and J by 7 bases. The DNA of the CDR3 is TGTGCCAGCAGCTTAGGAGGGAAGGGGGCTGAAGAGCAGTACTTC. Translated, it gives CASSLGGKGAEEQYF. Variable domain in full (rest from reference TRBV7-9 and TRBJ2-7): DTGVSQNPRHKITKRGQNVTFRCDPISEHNRLYWYRQTLGQGPEFLTYFQNEAQLEKSRLLSDRFSAERPKGSFSTLEIQRTEQGDSAMYLCASSLGGKGAEEQYFGPGTRLTVT.

The chain has TRBV11-2 and TRBJ2-2; 9 bases agree with TRBD2. CDR3 length: 15 amino acids. Germline CDR1 and CDR2: SGHAT and FQNNGV. V shed 7 bases and J 11 bases; nucleotides not matched to a gene: 14. The CDR3 here is CASTKGLGLAYELFF. CDR3 DNA: TGTGCCAGCACCAAGGGGTTGGGACTAGCATATGAGCTGTTTTTT.

The chain recombines TRBV25-1 with TRBJ1-1; D uncertain. There are 13 residues in the CDR3. Trimming cost V 6 bases and J 1 base, with 9 bases left between them. Germline values: CDR1 MGHDK, CDR2 SYGVNS. The CDR3 sequence is CASRGTENTEAFF. In DNA, the CDR3 is TGTGCCAGCAGGGGTACAGAGAACACTGAAGCTTTCTTT.

This clone was seen only a few times. The J gene is TRBJ1-2, the V gene TRBV27; D not resolved. Germline CDR1 is MNHEY and CDR2 is SMNVEV (reference sequence). The CDR3 has 14 amino acids. Between the trimmed V and J ends, which lost 5 bases and 5 bases, there was a span of 15 bases. DNA of the CDR3: TGTGCCAGCAGTCTAGCGGGTATGGGGTATGGCTACACCTTC. Protein sequence: CASSLAGMGYGYTF.

This chain connects TRBV6-1 to TRBJ2-5; 10 bases agree with TRBD1. CDR1 MNHNS and CDR2 SASEGT come from the germline V gene. The CDR3 has 17 residues. The junction had 11 bases not matched to a gene; V was cut back by 2 bases and J by 5 bases. As DNA, the CDR3 is TGTGCCAGCAGTGAAAGAAGGGACAGGGGTCTATGGGAGACCCAGTACTTC. As protein: CASSERRDRGLWETQYF.

V usage is TRBV7-8 and J usage is TRBJ2-5; 11 positions match TRBD2. Trimming removed 0 bases from V and 4 bases from J; junction bases left unmatched: 4. This CDR3 is 16 amino acids long. From germline, CDR1 is SGHVS and CDR2 FQNEAQ. The CDR3 region has the DNA TGTGCCAGCAGCTTAGCTAGCGGGGGGGCTGGAGAGACCCAGTACTTC. This encodes CASSLASGGAGETQYF.

The CDR3 loop is CAISANRDSGNTIYF. The CDR3 coding sequence is TGTGCCATCAGTGCAAACCGGGACTCTGGAAACACCATATATTTT. The rearrangement joins TRBV10-3 to TRBJ1-3, with D uncertain. The ends were cut back, 4 bases at V and 0 bases at J, with 10 bases in the middle. The CDR3 covers 15 residues. Germline lookup yields CDR1 ENHRY and CDR2 SYGVKD.

This chain connects TRBV9 to TRBJ1-1; possibly TRBD1 for D (6 bases). The CDR3 totals 13 residues. V was clipped by 3 bases and J by 3 bases, with 9 bases between them. Looked up from germline, CDR1 is SGDLS and CDR2 is YYNGEE. The CDR3 region is CASSAAGDTEAFF. CDR3 DNA sequence: TGTGCCAGCAGCGCTGCAGGGGACACTGAAGCTTTCTTT.

The rearrangement joins TRBV11-2 to TRBJ1-5; no clear D gene. The germline V and J ends were trimmed by 5 bases and 1 base, with 6 bases remaining between them. This CDR3 contains 13 residues. Germline lookup yields CDR1 SGHAT and CDR2 FQNNGV. The CDR3 region is CASSHGSNQPQHF. The CDR3 DNA reads TGTGCCAGCAGCCACGGGAGCAATCAGCCCCAGCATTTT.

This clone was picked up a small number of times. This chain uses TRBV7-9 with TRBJ1-6; TRBD1 matches 8 bases. In germline, CDR1 is SEHNR, CDR2 FQNEAQ (reference sequence). Losses at the gene ends were 5 bases for V and 9 bases for J; bases not matched to a gene: 9. This CDR3 contains 15 residues. The CDR3 spells CASSTGQGSGSPLHF. In DNA, the CDR3 is TGTGCCAGCAGCACCGGACAGGGCTCAGGTTCACCCCTCCACTTT.

This rearrangement joins TRBV14 to TRBJ2-3; tentative D call: TRBD1 (5 bases). Germline CDR1 is SGHDN and CDR2 is FVKESK. This CDR3 is built from 15 residues. V gave up 1 base and J gave up 10 bases, with 18 bases separating them. The CDR3 DNA reads as TGTGCCAGCAGCCAAGGACAGTCGACCTTTGATCCGCAGTATTTT. Protein: CASSQGQSTFDPQYF.